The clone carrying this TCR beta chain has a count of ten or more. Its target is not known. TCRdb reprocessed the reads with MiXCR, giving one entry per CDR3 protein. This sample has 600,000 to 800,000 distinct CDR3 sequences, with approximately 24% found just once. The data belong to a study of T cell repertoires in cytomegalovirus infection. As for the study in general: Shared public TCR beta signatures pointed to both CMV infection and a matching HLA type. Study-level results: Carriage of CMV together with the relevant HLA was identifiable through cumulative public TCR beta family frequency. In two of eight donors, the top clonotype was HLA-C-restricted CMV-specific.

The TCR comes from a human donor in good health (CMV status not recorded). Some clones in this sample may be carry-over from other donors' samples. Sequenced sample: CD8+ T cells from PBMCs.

CDR3 sequence: CASSYSGQYEKLFF. CDR3 nucleotide sequence: TGTGCCAGCAGTTACTCTGGACAGTATGAAAAACTGTTTTTT. This chain uses TRBV6-5 with TRBJ1-4; D might be TRBD1 (6 bases). Trimming left V 0 bases short and J 6 bases short, with 8 bases between. The length of the CDR3 is 14 residues. The germline V gene encodes CDR1 MNHEY and CDR2 SVGAGI.